This T cell receptor (beta chain) was recorded in a study of blood T cell repertoires in COVID-19. On the study more broadly: T cells, B-cell-depleted T cells, or PBMCs provided the cDNA or gDNA that served as material.

Enrollees, roughly 18 to 95 years old, lived in around 23 US areas. Some clones are missing from TCRdb's copy, which holds only in-frame ones; the method was immunoSEQ multiplex PCR. The sample lists over 350,000 clones; roughly 91% were seen once. Germline assignment: CDR1 MDHEN and CDR2 SYDVKM. This CDR3 has 15 residues. Trimming took 11 bases from V and 4 from J; bases not matched to a gene: 13. This clone was recorded at least ten times. Sequencing used PBMCs or T cells enriched from blood (not recorded which). The V gene is TRBV28, the J gene TRBJ2-1; 8 bases line up with TRBD2. The TCR was taken from a woman aged 18-29 years who had recovered from COVID-19. CDR3 sequence reads: CAVTPGGRVYNEQFF. Written as DNA, the CDR3 is TGTGCCGTTACCCCGGGGGGGCGTGTTTACAATGAGCAGTTCTTC.